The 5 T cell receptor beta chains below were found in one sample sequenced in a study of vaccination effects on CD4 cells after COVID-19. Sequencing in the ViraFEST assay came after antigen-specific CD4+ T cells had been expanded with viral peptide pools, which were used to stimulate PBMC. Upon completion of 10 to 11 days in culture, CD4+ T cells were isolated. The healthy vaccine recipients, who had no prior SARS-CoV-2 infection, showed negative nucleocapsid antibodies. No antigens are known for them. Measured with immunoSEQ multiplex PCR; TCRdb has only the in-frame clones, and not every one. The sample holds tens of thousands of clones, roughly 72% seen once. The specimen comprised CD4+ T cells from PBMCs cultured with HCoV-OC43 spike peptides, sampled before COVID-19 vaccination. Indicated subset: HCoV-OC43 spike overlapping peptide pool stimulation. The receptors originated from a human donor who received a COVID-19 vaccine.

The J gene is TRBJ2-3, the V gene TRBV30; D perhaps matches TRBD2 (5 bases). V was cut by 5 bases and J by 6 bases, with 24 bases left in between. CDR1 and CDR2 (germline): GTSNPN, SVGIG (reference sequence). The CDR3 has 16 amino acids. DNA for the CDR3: TGTGCCTGGGCCCCGAGGGCGGGCTCACTAGGGGATACGCAGTATTTT. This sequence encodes CAWAPRAGSLGDTQYF.

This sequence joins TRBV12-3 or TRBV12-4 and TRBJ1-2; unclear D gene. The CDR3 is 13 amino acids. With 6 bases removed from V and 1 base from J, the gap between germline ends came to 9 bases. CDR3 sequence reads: CASSRQINYGYTF. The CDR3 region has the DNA TGTGCCAGCAGCCGTCAGATTAACTATGGCTACACCTTC.

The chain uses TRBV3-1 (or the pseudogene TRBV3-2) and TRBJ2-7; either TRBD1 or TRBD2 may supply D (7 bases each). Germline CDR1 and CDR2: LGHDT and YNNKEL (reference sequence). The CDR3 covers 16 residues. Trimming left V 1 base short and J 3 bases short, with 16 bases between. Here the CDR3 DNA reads TGTGCCAGCAGCCAAGGTTTCGGCAGGGGGGGCTACGAGCAGTACGTC. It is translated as CASSQGFGRGGYEQYV.

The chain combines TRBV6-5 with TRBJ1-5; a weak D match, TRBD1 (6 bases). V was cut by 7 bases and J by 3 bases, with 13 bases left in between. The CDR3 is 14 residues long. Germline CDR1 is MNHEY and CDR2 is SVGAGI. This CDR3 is CASNPDSLNQPQHF. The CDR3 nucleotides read TGTGCCAGCAACCCGGACAGCCTCAATCAGCCCCAGCATTTT.

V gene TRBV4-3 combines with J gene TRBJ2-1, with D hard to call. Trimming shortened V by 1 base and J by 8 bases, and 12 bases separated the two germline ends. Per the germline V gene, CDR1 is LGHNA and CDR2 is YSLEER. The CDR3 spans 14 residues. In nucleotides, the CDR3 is TGCGCCAGCAGCCAAGTTGGGTCCCGGGATGAGCAGTTCTTC. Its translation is CASSQVGSRDEQFF.